This note documents a single T cell receptor (beta chain) sequence. What it recognizes is unknown. The data derive from a study of OX40 agonist ivuxolimab in advanced cancers. About the research overall: Prior therapy, whether anti-PD-1, anti-PD-L1 or anti-CTLA-4, was allowed, and roughly 41% had some.

Study-wide findings and caveats: Partial responders receiving 0.1-3.0 mg/kg showed among the lowest clonal expansion. There were, on average, more expanded clones in CD8+ T cells than in CD4+. Clonal expansion by week 6 occurred in CD4+ and CD8+ blood T cells (at 0.1 to 3.0 mg/kg).

Here immunoSEQ multiplex PCR was the method, and the copy in TCRdb shows in-frame clones only, minus some. The top ten hold less than 0.55% of the sample, which has tens of thousands of clones, 85% to 95% seen once. Here the sequenced sample was CD4+ or CD8+ T cells sorted from blood, taken in a trial of the OX40 agonist ivuxolimab. The clonotype was recovered from an adult with an advanced solid tumor such as melanoma, head and neck, liver or kidney cancer.

The CDR3 DNA follows: TGTGCCAGCACCAGCGGGACTCCTTACGAGCAGTACTTC. As protein: CASTSGTPYEQYF. The chain is built from TRBV28 and TRBJ2-7, with TRBD2 matching over 7 bases. With 7 bases clipped from V and 4 bases from J, the junction kept 7 bases outside the gene matches. Per germline, CDR1 MDHEN and CDR2 SYDVKM. The CDR3 is 13 amino acids.